The next 29 T cell receptor beta chains were all read from a single sample in a study of OX40 agonist ivuxolimab in advanced cancers. Sequenced by immunoSEQ multiplex PCR; TCRdb stores in-frame clones only, minus some. The sample records about 89,000 clones, roughly 86% being singletons. The source material was CD4+ or CD8+ T cells sorted from blood, sampled in a trial of the OX40 agonist ivuxolimab. The receptor set was obtained from an adult with an advanced solid tumor such as melanoma, head and neck, liver or kidney cancer.

Comments on this clone: The junction shows a germline mismatch at one end, possibly a read error. The chain joins TRBV7-7 to TRBJ2-5; D is unresolved. Germline V gives CDR1 SSHAT, CDR2 FNYEAQ (reference sequence). The CDR3 is made up of 13 amino acids. The CDR3 protein is CASSSNSAETQYF. Written as DNA, the CDR3 is TGTGCTAGCAGCAGTAACTCAGCAGAGACCCAGTACTTC. Complete variable domain (other parts from reference TRBV7-7 and TRBJ2-5): GAGVSQSPRYKVTKRGQDVTLRCDPISSHATLYWYQQALGQGPEFLTYFNYEAQPDKSGLPSDRFSAERPEGSISTLTIQRTEQRDSAMYRCASSSNSAETQYFGPGTRLLVL.

The gene calls are TRBV20-1 and TRBJ1-1; D possibly corresponds to TRBD1 (6 bases). The germline V and J ends were trimmed by 5 bases and 5 bases, with 9 bases remaining between them. The CDR3 totals 11 residues. Germline values: CDR1 DFQATT, CDR2 SNEGSKA (reference sequence). The CDR3 DNA is TGCAGTGCTTACAGGGTGACTGAAGCTTTCTTT. Translating it yields CSAYRVTEAFF.

V and J are TRBV9 and TRBJ2-1; the D is unclear. Trimming removed 0 bases at V and 5 bases at J, with 12 bases between. This CDR3 has 15 residues. CDR1 and CDR2 from the germline V gene are SGDLS and YYNGEE. The CDR3 spells CASSVGWGTHNEQFF. The CDR3 DNA reads as TGTGCCAGCAGCGTAGGCTGGGGAACCCACAATGAGCAGTTCTTC.

The J gene is TRBJ2-7, the V gene TRBV5-5, with no clear D. V shed 7 bases and J shed 0 bases, with 11 bases lying between them. This CDR3 is 13 amino acids long. Germline CDR1 reads SGHKS; CDR2 reads YYEKEE (reference sequence). The CDR3 spells CASRLVDSYEQYF. The CDR3 region has the DNA TGTGCCAGCCGTCTCGTTGACTCCTACGAGCAGTACTTC.

V is TRBV30 and J is TRBJ2-5; 8 bases agree with TRBD2. Germline-derived CDR1 and CDR2 are GTSNPN and SVGIG (reference sequence). The CDR3 spans 13 residues. Trimming took 3 bases from V and 3 from J; bases not matched to a gene: 3. CDR3 loop: CAWSTGGEETQYF. CDR3 in DNA: TGTGCCTGGAGCACCGGGGGGGAAGAGACCCAGTACTTC.

The chain couples TRBV18 to TRBJ2-5; D gene ambiguous. The CDR3 extends over 13 amino acids. CDR1 is KGHSH and CDR2 is LQKENI in the germline V gene. Trimming removed 2 bases from V and 2 bases from J, with 6 bases in between. The CDR3 loop is CASSPGLQETQYF. The CDR3 DNA follows: TGTGCCAGCTCACCAGGGCTTCAAGAGACCCAGTACTTC.

CDR3 in amino acids: CASSLDPTPSYEQYF. CDR3 bases: TGTGCCAGCAGTTTAGATCCGACACCTTCCTACGAGCAGTACTTC. V is TRBV6-6 and J is TRBJ2-7; the D is unclear. From germline, CDR1 is MNHNY and CDR2 SVGAGI (reference sequence). V shed 4 bases and J shed 1 base, with 14 bases lying between them. This CDR3 comprises 15 residues.

This sequence joins TRBV6-5 and TRBJ1-1; 7 bases are shared with TRBD1. The germline CDR1 and CDR2 sequences are MNHEY and SVGAGI. The CDR3 spans 15 residues. Trimming took 2 bases from V and 2 from J; bases not matched to a gene: 5. The CDR3 DNA is TGTGCCAGCAGTTACGTGGCAGGGGGTAACACTGAAGCTTTCTTT. It encodes CASSYVAGGNTEAFF.

The chain recombines TRBV5-4 with TRBJ1-1; no firm D call. This CDR3 has 15 residues. V dropped 4 bases and J dropped 5 bases, with 18 bases sitting between them. Looked up from germline, CDR1 is SGHNT and CDR2 is YYREEE (reference sequence). Here the CDR3 DNA reads TGTGCCAGCAGCGCAACGGCAGCTTTAGGGACTGAAGCTTTCTTT. Translated: CASSATAALGTEAFF.

CDR3 region: CASSSPWTSIYEQYF. As DNA, the CDR3 is TGTGCCAGCAGCTCTCCTTGGACTAGTATCTACGAGCAGTACTTC. The chain combines TRBV7-8 with TRBJ2-7; 7 bases are a match to TRBD2. Losses at the gene ends were 4 bases for V and 3 bases for J; bases not matched to a gene: 9. This CDR3 is 15 amino acids long. Germline V CDR1 and CDR2: SGHVS, FQNEAQ.

The chain couples TRBV27 to TRBJ1-4; tentatively, D is TRBD1 (6 bases). CDR1 MNHEY and CDR2 SMNVEV come from the germline V gene (reference sequence). The CDR3 is 15 amino acids. Deletions cut 1 base from V and 4 bases from J, with 10 bases between. Written as DNA, the CDR3 is TGTGCCAGCAGTTTATACAGGGTTCATAATGAAAAACTGTTTTTT. This codes for CASSLYRVHNEKLFF. The whole variable domain, remainder taken from reference TRBV27 and TRBJ1-4, is EAQVTQNPRYLITVTGKKLTVTCSQNMNHEYMSWYRQDPGLGLRQIYYSMNVEVTDKGDVPEGYKVSRKEKRNFPLILESPSPNQTSLYFCASSLYRVHNEKLFFGSGTQLSVL.

The V and J genes are TRBV27 and TRBJ2-1, with D hard to call. V lost 3 bases and J 7 bases, leaving 10 bases between the germline ends. Germline values: CDR1 MNHEY, CDR2 SMNVEV (reference sequence). The CDR3 covers 13 residues. CDR3 loop: CASSFRLNNEQFF. The CDR3 nucleotides are TGTGCCAGCAGTTTCCGACTTAATAATGAGCAGTTCTTC.

This rearrangement joins TRBV14 to TRBJ2-2; D may be TRBD2 (5 bases). CDR1 and CDR2 from the germline V gene are SGHDN and FVKESK. The CDR3 contains 17 residues. The V gene lost 0 bases and the J gene lost 0 bases, with 11 bases spanning the gap. CDR3 residues: CASSQDRGGSNTGELFF. CDR3 bases: TGTGCCAGCAGCCAAGATCGGGGTGGATCGAACACCGGGGAGCTGTTTTTT. Drawing the rest from reference TRBV14 and TRBJ2-2, the complete variable domain is EAGVTQFPSHSVIEKGQTVTLRCDPISGHDNLYWYRRVMGKEIKFLLHFVKESKQDESGMPNNRFLAERTGGTYSTLKVQPAELEDSGVYFCASSQDRGGSNTGELFFGEGSRLTVL.

This clone was found a few times. The J gene is TRBJ2-1, the V gene TRBV7-6, with TRBD2 as a possible D gene (6 bases). The V and J ends lost 3 bases and 4 bases respectively, with 19 bases between them. The CDR3 totals 17 residues. Germline assignment: CDR1 SGHVS and CDR2 FNYEAQ. In nucleotides, the CDR3 is TGTGCCAGCAGCTTTATTACCGGGGACTCGGTTTACAATGAGCAGTTCTTC. It is translated as CASSFITGDSVYNEQFF.

V and J are TRBV9 and TRBJ1-5; TRBD1 matches 9 bases. This CDR3 comprises 15 residues. Trimming at V came to 4 bases and at J to 5 bases, leaving 7 bases not matched to a gene. Germline loops: CDR1 SGDLS, CDR2 YYNGEE. CDR3 in DNA: TGTGCCAGCAGCCCTACTACAGGGGGCGATCAGCCCCAGCATTTT. Its protein is CASSPTTGGDQPQHF. Complete variable domain (other parts from reference TRBV9 and TRBJ1-5): DSGVTQTPKHLITATGQRVTLRCSPRSGDLSVYWYQQSLDQGLQFLIQYYNGEERAKGNILERFSAQQFPDLHSELNLSSLELGDSALYFCASSPTTGGDQPQHFGDGTRLSIL.

The chain joins TRBV6-6 to TRBJ1-2; 11 bases agree with TRBD1. Germline CDR1 and CDR2: MNHNY and SVGAGI (reference sequence). The V gene end was trimmed by 8 bases and the J gene end by 4 bases; junction bases not matched to a gene: 9. The CDR3 is 15 amino acids. The CDR3 sequence is CASLDRGRFTYGYTF. CDR3 DNA sequence: TGTGCCAGCCTGGACAGGGGGCGGTTTACCTATGGCTACACCTTC.

The chain employs TRBV19 and TRBJ1-1; D remains ambiguous. The CDR3 sequence is 13 residues long. The germline V gene has CDR1 LNHDA and CDR2 SQIVND (reference sequence). Trimming cost V 8 bases and J 3 bases, with 13 bases left between them. Here the CDR3 reads CASFSPPDTEAFF. In nucleotides, the CDR3 is TGTGCCAGTTTCAGCCCGCCGGACACTGAAGCTTTCTTT.

The rearrangement uses TRBV29-1 and TRBJ2-5, with TRBD1 identical over 7 bases. J lost 5 bases, V lost 8 bases, and 14 bases had no gene match. The V gene's germline CDR1 is SQVTM and CDR2 ANQGSEA. CDR3 size: 14 residues. The CDR3 protein is CSTSKTGARETQYF. In DNA, the CDR3 is TGCAGCACGTCAAAAACAGGGGCACGTGAGACCCAGTACTTC.

The rearrangement links TRBV2 to TRBJ1-5; 10 nucleotides agree with TRBD1. V shed 6 bases and J 5 bases; nucleotides not matched to a gene: 10. The V gene's germline CDR1 is SNHLY and CDR2 FYNNEI. This CDR3 has 16 amino acids. The CDR3 here is CASSPRGTGDHQPQHF. CDR3 nucleotides: TGTGCCAGCAGCCCCCGAGGGACAGGGGACCATCAGCCCCAGCATTTT.

The gene calls are TRBV6-5 and TRBJ2-1, with 8 bases fitting TRBD2. CDR1 is MNHEY, CDR2 SVGAGI, per germline. V shed 2 bases, J shed 0 bases, and the junction held 0 bases outside the gene matches. This CDR3 comprises 15 residues. The CDR3 region has the DNA TGTGCCAGCAGTTACGCGGGGGGCTCCTACAATGAGCAGTTCTTC. Its translation: CASSYAGGSYNEQFF.

The chain couples TRBV4-3 to TRBJ2-7; 11 nucleotides align to TRBD1. The CDR3 is 15 residues long. The V segment lost 1 base and the J segment 7 bases; nucleotides outside the gene matches: 6. CDR1 LGHNA and CDR2 YSLEER come from the germline V gene. CDR3 loop: CASSQGTGGEWEQYF. The CDR3 region has the DNA TGCGCCAGCAGCCAAGGGACAGGGGGCGAATGGGAGCAGTACTTC.

In regard to this clone: Mismatch with germline at one junction end may stem from a read error. This chain joins TRBV5-1 and TRBJ2-1; the match to TRBD2 covers 13 bases. Germline V CDR1 and CDR2: SGHRS, YFSETQ. The CDR3 loop spans 19 amino acids. In DNA, the CDR3 is TGCGCCAGCAGCTCGAGGGTCCCGGGACTAGCGGGGACGTACAATAAGCAGTTCTTC. Encoded protein: CASSSRVPGLAGTYNKQFF.

Here the CDR3 DNA reads TGTGCCAGCAGCCGGGACAGGGGAGAGACCCAGTACTTC. This encodes CASSRDRGETQYF. V and J are TRBV11-2 and TRBJ2-5, with TRBD1 matching over 10 bases. The V and J ends lost 5 bases and 4 bases, in that order; junction bases with no gene match: 1. CDR3 length equals 13 residues. CDR1 is SGHAT and CDR2 is FQNNGV in the germline V gene.

The chain has TRBV30 and TRBJ2-1; TRBD1 might be the D (5 bases). The ends were cut back, 3 bases at V and 5 bases at J, with 11 bases in the middle. The germline CDR1 and CDR2 sequences are GTSNPN and SVGIG (reference sequence). CDR3 length: 13 amino acids. CDR3 nucleotides: TGTGCCTGGAGCCCAGGACAAAACAATGAGCAGTTCTTC. Protein sequence: CAWSPGQNNEQFF.

This clone has only one observation. The CDR3 spells CASSLGRGGGGEPLHF. The CDR3 bases are TGTGCCAGCAGCTTAGGACGGGGCGGCGGTGGAGAACCCCTCCACTTT. V gene TRBV11-2 combines with J gene TRBJ1-6; perhaps TRBD1 as D (5 bases). The CDR3 is made up of 16 amino acids. Germline V gene lookup returns CDR1 SGHAT and CDR2 FQNNGV. Trimming took off 1 base at V and 12 bases at J, with 19 bases between the two ends. Full variable domain (missing parts from reference TRBV11-2 and TRBJ1-6): EAGVAQSPRYKIIEKRQSVAFWCNPISGHATLYWYQQILGQGPKLLIQFQNNGVVDDSQLPKDRFSAERLKGVDSTLKIQPAKLEDSAVYLCASSLGRGGGGEPLHFGNGTRLTVT.

This clone was seen a single time. The chain is built from TRBV7-9 and TRBJ2-3; 8 bases line up with TRBD2. After removal of 1 base from V and 4 bases from J, the junction contained 7 bases not matched to a gene. CDR1 is SEHNR and CDR2 is FQNEAQ in the germline V gene (reference sequence). The CDR3 contains 16 residues. DNA for the CDR3: TGTGCCAGCAGCTTAGTTCTGTCCGGGGGGGCAGATACGCAGTATTTT. Translating it yields CASSLVLSGGADTQYF.

This rearrangement joins TRBV15 to TRBJ1-3; D is undetermined. V shed 4 bases and J shed 0 bases, with 10 bases lying between them. This CDR3 has 15 amino acids. Germline values: CDR1 LNHNV, CDR2 YYDKDF (reference sequence). In nucleotides, the CDR3 is TGTGCCACCAGCACCCCTGCGGCCTCTGGAAACACCATATATTTT. Translated: CATSTPAASGNTIYF.

This chain links TRBV6-6 with TRBJ1-2, with D tentatively TRBD1 (5 bases). There are 16 residues in the CDR3. Per the germline V gene, CDR1 is MNHNY and CDR2 is SVGAGI (reference sequence). Trimming removed 6 bases at V and 3 bases at J, with 20 bases between. The CDR3 nucleotides are TGTGCCAGCAGCCAAACCCAGGCCCGGGGGGACTATGGCTACACCTTC. This gives the protein CASSQTQARGDYGYTF.

This chain links TRBV6-6 with TRBJ2-7; 7 bases map to TRBD1. The germline gives CDR1 MNHNY, CDR2 SVGAGI (reference sequence). V was pared by 4 bases and J by 2 bases, with 5 bases of the junction left unmatched. The CDR3 covers 14 residues. The chain's CDR3 is CASSWDSRAYEQYF. For the CDR3, the DNA is TGTGCCAGCAGTTGGGACAGCCGAGCCTACGAGCAGTACTTC.